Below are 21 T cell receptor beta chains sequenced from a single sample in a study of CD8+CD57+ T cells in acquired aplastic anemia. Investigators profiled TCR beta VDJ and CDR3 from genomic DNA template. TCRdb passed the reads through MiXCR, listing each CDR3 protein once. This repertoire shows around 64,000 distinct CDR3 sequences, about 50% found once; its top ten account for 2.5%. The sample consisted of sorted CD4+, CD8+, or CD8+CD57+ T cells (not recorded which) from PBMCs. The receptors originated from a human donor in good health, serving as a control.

CDR3 nucleotide sequence: TGTGCCAGCAAGGCCGGGGACAGGGGAGAGAGTCAGCCCCAGCATTTT. Translated, it gives CASKAGDRGESQPQHF. The chain uses TRBV11-2 and TRBJ1-5, with 10 bases aligning to TRBD1. In germline, CDR1 is SGHAT, CDR2 FQNNGV. Unmatched junction bases numbered 12, after V lost 7 bases and J lost 6 bases. The CDR3 has 16 residues.

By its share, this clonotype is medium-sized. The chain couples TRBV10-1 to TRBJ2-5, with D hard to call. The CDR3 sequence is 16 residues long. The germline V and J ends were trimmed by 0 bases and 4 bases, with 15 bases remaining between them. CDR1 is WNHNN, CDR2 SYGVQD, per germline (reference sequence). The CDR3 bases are TGCGCCAGCAGTGAGTCCCGCGGATCGGGCAGAGAGACCCAGTACTTC. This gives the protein CASSESRGSGRETQYF.

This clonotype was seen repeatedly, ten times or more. The CDR3 DNA is TGCAGTGCTAGAGCTGCGGGACACTCAACTAATGAAAAACTGTTTTTT. As protein: CSARAAGHSTNEKLFF. The V call is TRBV20-1, the J call TRBJ1-4; TRBD1 might be the D (6 bases). The CDR3 totals 16 residues. Per germline, CDR1 DFQATT and CDR2 SNEGSKA (reference sequence). Trimming stripped 1 base from V and 0 bases from J, with 12 bases between.

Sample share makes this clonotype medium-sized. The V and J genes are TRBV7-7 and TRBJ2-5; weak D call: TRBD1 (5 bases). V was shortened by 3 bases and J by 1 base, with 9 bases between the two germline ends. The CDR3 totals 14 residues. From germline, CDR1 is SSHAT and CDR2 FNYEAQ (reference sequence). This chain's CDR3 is CASSLAGSQETQYF. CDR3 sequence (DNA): TGTGCCAGCAGCTTGGCAGGGTCCCAAGAGACCCAGTACTTC. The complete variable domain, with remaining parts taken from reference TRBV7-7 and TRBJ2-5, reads GAGVSQSPRYKVTKRGQDVTLRCDPISSHATLYWYQQALGQGPEFLTYFNYEAQPDKSGLPSDRFSAERPEGSISTLTIQRTEQRDSAMYRCASSLAGSQETQYFGPGTRLLVL.

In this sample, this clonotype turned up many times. The CDR3 coding sequence is TGTGCCAGCAGTAGGGGGACAGGGGCACATGGCTACACCTTC. Protein product: CASSRGTGAHGYTF. The chain links TRBV6-1 to TRBJ1-2, with 10 positions matching TRBD1. Germline trimming cut 5 bases from V and 6 bases from J; bases unmatched to any gene: 6. CDR1 MNHNS and CDR2 SASEGT come from the germline V gene. The CDR3 contains 14 residues.

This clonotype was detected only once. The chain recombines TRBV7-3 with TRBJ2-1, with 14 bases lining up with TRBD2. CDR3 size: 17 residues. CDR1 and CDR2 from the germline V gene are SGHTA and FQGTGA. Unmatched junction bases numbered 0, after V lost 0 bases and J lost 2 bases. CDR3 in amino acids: CASSLTGLAGAYNEQFF. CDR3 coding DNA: TGTGCCAGCAGCTTAACGGGACTAGCGGGGGCCTACAATGAGCAGTTCTTC.

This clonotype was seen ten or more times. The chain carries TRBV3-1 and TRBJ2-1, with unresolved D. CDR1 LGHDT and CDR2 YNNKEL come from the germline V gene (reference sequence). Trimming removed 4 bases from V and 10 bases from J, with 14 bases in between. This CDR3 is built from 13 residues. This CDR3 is CASSRLKPGEQFF. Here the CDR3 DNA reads TGTGCCAGCAGCCGCTTAAAACCCGGGGAGCAGTTCTTC.

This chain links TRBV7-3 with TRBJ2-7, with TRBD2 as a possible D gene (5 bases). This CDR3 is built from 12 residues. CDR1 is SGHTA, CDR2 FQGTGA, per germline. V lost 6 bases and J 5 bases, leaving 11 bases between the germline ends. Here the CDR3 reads CASSLTTHEQYF. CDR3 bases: TGTGCCAGCAGTTTGACTACACACGAGCAGTACTTC. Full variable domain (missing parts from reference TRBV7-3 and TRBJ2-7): GAGVSQTPSNKVTEKGKYVELRCDPISGHTALYWYRQSLGQGPEFLIYFQGTGAADDSGLPNDRFFAVRPEGSVSTLKIQRTERGDSAVYLCASSLTTHEQYFGPGTRLTVT.

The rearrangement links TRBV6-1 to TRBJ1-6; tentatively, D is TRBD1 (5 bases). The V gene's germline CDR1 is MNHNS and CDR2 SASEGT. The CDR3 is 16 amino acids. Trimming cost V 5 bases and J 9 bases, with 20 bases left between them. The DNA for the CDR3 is TGTGCCAGCAGTCCGGGACGGGGGGACTTTGTTTCACCCCTCCACTTT. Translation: CASSPGRGDFVSPLHF.

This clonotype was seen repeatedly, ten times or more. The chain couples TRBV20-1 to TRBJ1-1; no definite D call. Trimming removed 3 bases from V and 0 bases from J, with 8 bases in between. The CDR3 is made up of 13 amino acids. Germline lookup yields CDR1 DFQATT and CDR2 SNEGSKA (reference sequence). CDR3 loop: CSASSDLNTEAFF. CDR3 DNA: TGCAGTGCTAGTTCGGACCTGAACACTGAAGCTTTCTTT.

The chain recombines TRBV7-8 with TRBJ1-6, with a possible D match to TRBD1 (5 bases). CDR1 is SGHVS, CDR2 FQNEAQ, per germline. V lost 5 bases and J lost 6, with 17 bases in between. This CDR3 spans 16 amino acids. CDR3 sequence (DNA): TGTGCCAGCAGCCCAGTTTCCGGGCAGGGTAATTCACCCCTCCACTTT. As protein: CASSPVSGQGNSPLHF.

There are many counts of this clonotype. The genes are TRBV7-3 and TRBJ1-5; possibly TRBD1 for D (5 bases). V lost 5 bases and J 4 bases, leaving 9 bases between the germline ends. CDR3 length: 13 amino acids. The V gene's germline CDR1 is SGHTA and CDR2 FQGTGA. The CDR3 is CASSLGPNQPQHF. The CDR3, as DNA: TGTGCCAGCAGCCTGGGACCGAATCAGCCCCAGCATTTT. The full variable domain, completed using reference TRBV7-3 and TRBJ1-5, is GAGVSQTPSNKVTEKGKYVELRCDPISGHTALYWYRQSLGQGPEFLIYFQGTGAADDSGLPNDRFFAVRPEGSVSTLKIQRTERGDSAVYLCASSLGPNQPQHFGDGTRLSIL.

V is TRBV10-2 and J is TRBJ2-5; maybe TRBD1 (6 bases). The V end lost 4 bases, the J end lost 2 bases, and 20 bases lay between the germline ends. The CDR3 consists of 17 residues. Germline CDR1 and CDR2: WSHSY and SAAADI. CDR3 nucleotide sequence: TGCGCCAGCAGTGCCAGCAGCTTAGACAGGTGGCAAGAGACCCAGTACTTC. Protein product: CASSASSLDRWQETQYF.

The CDR3 DNA reads as TGTGCCAGTAGCCCCTCCCACAGGGGAATGATGGATACGCAGTATTTT. It codes for CASSPSHRGMMDTQYF. The V and J genes are TRBV19 and TRBJ2-3, with TRBD1 matching over 7 bases. CDR1 LNHDA and CDR2 SQIVND come from the germline V gene (reference sequence). The CDR3 totals 16 residues. Trimming removed 6 bases from V and 6 bases from J; junction bases left unmatched: 15. Supplemented by reference TRBV19 and TRBJ2-3, the full variable domain reads DGGITQSPKYLFRKEGQNVTLSCEQNLNHDAMYWYRQDPGQGLRLIYYSQIVNDFQKGDIAEGYSVSREKKESFPLTVTSAQKNPTAFYLCASSPSHRGMMDTQYFGPGTRLTVL.

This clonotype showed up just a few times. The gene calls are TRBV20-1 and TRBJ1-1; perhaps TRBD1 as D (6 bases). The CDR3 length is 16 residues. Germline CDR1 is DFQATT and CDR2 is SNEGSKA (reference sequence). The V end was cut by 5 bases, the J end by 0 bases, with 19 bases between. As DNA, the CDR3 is TGCAGTGCTGGGGAAGAGGGGGGAAGTCTGAACACTGAAGCTTTCTTT. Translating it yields CSAGEEGGSLNTEAFF.

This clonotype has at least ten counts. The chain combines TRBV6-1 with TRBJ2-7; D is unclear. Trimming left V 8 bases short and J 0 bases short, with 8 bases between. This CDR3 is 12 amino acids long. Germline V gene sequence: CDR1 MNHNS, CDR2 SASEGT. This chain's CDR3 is CASALPSYEQYF. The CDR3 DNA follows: TGTGCCAGCGCGTTACCCTCCTACGAGCAGTACTTC.

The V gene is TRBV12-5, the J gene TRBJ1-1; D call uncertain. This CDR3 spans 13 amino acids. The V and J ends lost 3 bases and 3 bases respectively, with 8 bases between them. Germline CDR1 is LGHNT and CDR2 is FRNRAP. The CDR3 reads CASGLKEHTEAFF. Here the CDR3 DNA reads TGTGCTAGTGGTTTAAAGGAACACACTGAAGCTTTCTTT. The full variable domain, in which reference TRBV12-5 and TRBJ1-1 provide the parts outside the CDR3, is DARVTQTPRHKVTEMGQEVTMRCQPILGHNTVFWYRQTMMQGLELLAYFRNRAPLDDSGMPKDRFSAEMPDATLATLKIQPSEPRDSAVYFCASGLKEHTEAFFGQGTRLTVV.

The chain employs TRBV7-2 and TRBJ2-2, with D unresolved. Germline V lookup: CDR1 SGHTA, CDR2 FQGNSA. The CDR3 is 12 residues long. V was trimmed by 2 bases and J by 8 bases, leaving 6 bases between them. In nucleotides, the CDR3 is TGTGCCAGCAGCTTACAGACAGGGGAGCTGTTTTTT. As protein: CASSLQTGELFF.

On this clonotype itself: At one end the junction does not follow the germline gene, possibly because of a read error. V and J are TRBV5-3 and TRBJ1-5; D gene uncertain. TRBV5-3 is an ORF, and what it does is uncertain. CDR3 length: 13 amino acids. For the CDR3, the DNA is TGTGCCAGCAGCTTGGTTAACAATCAGCCCCAGCATTTT. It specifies CASSLVNNQPQHF.

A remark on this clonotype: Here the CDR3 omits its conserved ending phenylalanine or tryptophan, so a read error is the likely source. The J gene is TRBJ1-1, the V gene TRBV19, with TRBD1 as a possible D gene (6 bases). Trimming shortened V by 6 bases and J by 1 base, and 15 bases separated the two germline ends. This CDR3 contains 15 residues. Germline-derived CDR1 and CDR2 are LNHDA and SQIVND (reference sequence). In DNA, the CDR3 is TGTGCCAGTAGCGCGGGAGGGGGGCAGAACACTGAAGCTTTCCTT. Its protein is CASSAGGGQNTEAFL.

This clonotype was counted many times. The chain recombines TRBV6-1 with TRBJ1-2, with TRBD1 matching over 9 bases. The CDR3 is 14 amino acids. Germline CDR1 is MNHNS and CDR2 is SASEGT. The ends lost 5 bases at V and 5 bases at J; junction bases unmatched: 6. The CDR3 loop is CASSPTGGAYGYTF. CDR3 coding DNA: TGTGCCAGCAGTCCCACAGGGGGCGCGTATGGCTACACCTTC.